Following are 9 T cell receptor beta chains from one sample sequenced in a study of blood T cell repertoires in COVID-19. Sequencing was performed with immunoSEQ multiplex PCR; in TCRdb, only in-frame clones are kept and a portion is missing. The sample yields about 39,000 clones, approximately 81% seen once. Material: peripheral blood. The receptors derive from a man aged 60-69 years in a cohort sampled during active COVID-19.

The chain combines TRBV7-9 with TRBJ2-1; TRBD1 matches 7 bases. The V and J ends lost 4 bases and 0 bases, in that order; junction bases with no gene match: 6. The V gene's germline CDR1 is SEHNR and CDR2 FQNEAQ (reference sequence). CDR3 length equals 16 residues. CDR3 protein: CASSSTGASSYNEQFF. In DNA, the CDR3 is TGTGCCAGCAGCTCTACAGGGGCAAGCTCCTACAATGAGCAGTTCTTC. Full variable domain (outside the CDR3, taken from reference TRBV7-9 and TRBJ2-1): DTGVSQNPRHKITKRGQNVTFRCDPISEHNRLYWYRQTLGQGPEFLTYFQNEAQLEKSRLLSDRFSAERPKGSFSTLEIQRTEQGDSAMYLCASSSTGASSYNEQFFGPGTRLTVL.

The chain joins TRBV28 to TRBJ1-5; 9 bases are a match to TRBD1. This CDR3 is built from 15 residues. The trim removed 6 bases at V and 5 bases at J, leaving 8 bases unmatched. Germline V gives CDR1 MDHEN, CDR2 SYDVKM. This CDR3 reads CASRWGQGNYQPQHF. The CDR3 DNA follows: TGTGCCAGCAGGTGGGGACAGGGAAATTATCAGCCCCAGCATTTT.

This clone was detected only a few times. Here the CDR3 DNA reads TGTGCCAGCGGGACAGGGACAGGGGGTCAGCCCCAGCATTTT. This translates into CASGTGTGGQPQHF. The genes are TRBV7-9 and TRBJ1-5, with 11 nucleotides matching TRBD1. Germline V CDR1 and CDR2: SEHNR, FQNEAQ (reference sequence). Trimming at V came to 8 bases and at J to 6 bases, leaving 6 bases not matched to a gene. The CDR3 totals 14 residues.

The chain combines TRBV30 with TRBJ1-1; 9 bases match TRBD1. V lost 7 bases, J lost 11 bases, and 11 bases stayed unmatched. Germline V gene sequence: CDR1 GTSNPN, CDR2 SVGIG (reference sequence). The CDR3 spans 12 residues. The CDR3 DNA reads TGTGCCTCCGGGACAGGGCGCCTTGGGGCTTTCTTT. Translated, it gives CASGTGRLGAFF.

This clone has only a few counts. V usage is TRBV11-2 and J usage is TRBJ1-4, with a possible D match to TRBD1 (5 bases). The CDR3 contains 13 residues. V was shortened by 5 bases and J by 8 bases, with 12 bases between the two germline ends. Germline V gene data show CDR1 as SGHAT and CDR2 as FQNNGV. The CDR3: CASSQNGGEKLFF. In DNA form, the CDR3 reads TGTGCCAGCAGCCAGAACGGGGGGGAAAAACTGTTTTTT.

The chain recombines TRBV5-1 with TRBJ2-3, with D unresolved. This CDR3 is 18 amino acids long. Between the trimmed V and J ends, which lost 0 bases and 1 base, there was a span of 18 bases. Germline CDR1 SGHRS, CDR2 YFSETQ. The CDR3 region has the DNA TGCGCCAGCAGCTTGGCTCCCATCGGCGGAAGAGGCACAGATACGCAGTATTTT. This translates into CASSLAPIGGRGTDTQYF. Based on the CDR3 plus reference TRBV5-1 and TRBJ2-3, the full variable domain is KAGVTQTPRYLIKTRGQQVTLSCSPISGHRSVSWYQQTPGQGLQFLFEYFSETQRNKGNFPGRFSGRQFSNSRSEMNVSTLELGDSALYLCASSLAPIGGRGTDTQYFGPGTRLTVL.

This chain joins TRBV5-1 and TRBJ2-1; tentatively, D is TRBD2 (5 bases). There are 16 residues in the CDR3. Trimming removed 1 base from V and 0 bases from J, with 11 bases in between. Germline CDR1 is SGHRS and CDR2 is YFSETQ. Here the CDR3 DNA reads TGCGCCAGCAGCTTGTTTGGCGGGTTCTCCTACAATGAGCAGTTCTTC. Amino acid sequence: CASSLFGGFSYNEQFF.

This clone was counted a single time. CDR3 loop: CASSPPGGNQPQHF. CDR3 nucleotide sequence: TGTGCCAGCTCACCACCAGGGGGCAATCAGCCCCAGCATTTT. The rearrangement joins TRBV18 to TRBJ1-5; the D gene is possibly TRBD1 (5 bases). Germline CDR1 reads KGHSH; CDR2 reads LQKENI. The CDR3 contains 14 residues. The V end was cut by 0 bases, the J end by 2 bases, with 5 bases between.

CDR3 sequence reads: CASSPGTALYSGNTIYF. As DNA, the CDR3 is TGTGCCAGCAGCCCAGGGACAGCTCTTTACTCTGGAAACACCATATATTTT. The chain is built from TRBV5-4 and TRBJ1-3; 7 positions agree with TRBD1. Germline V gene data show CDR1 as SGHNT and CDR2 as YYREEE (reference sequence). This CDR3 has 17 amino acids. V lost 4 bases, J lost 0 bases, and 10 bases stayed unmatched.